The 20 T cell receptor beta chains below come from one sample, sequenced in a study of graft-versus-host responses after intestinal transplantation. The assay was immunoSEQ multiplex PCR, and TCRdb's table has in-frame clones only and misses some. Seen here are fewer than 100,000 clones, 86% observed once, and the top ten hold roughly 1.4%. This material consisted of PBMCs, taken 255 days after intestinal transplant. The receptors shown here come from a human patient who received an intestinal transplant, so some T cells may come from the graft donor.

The chain has TRBV19 and TRBJ2-7, with 10 bases identical to TRBD2. This CDR3 region has 16 residues. Germline V lookup: CDR1 LNHDA, CDR2 SQIVND (reference sequence). Trimming removed 6 bases from V and 4 bases from J; junction bases left unmatched: 12. CDR3 nucleotides: TGTGCCAGTAGGGAAGTATACGGGACTAGCGCTTACGAGCAGTACTTC. This codes for CASREVYGTSAYEQYF.

The rearrangement links TRBV9 to TRBJ2-3; 9 bases match TRBD2. Germline trimming cut 3 bases from V and 1 base from J; bases unmatched to any gene: 24. CDR3 size: 22 residues. Germline V gives CDR1 SGDLS, CDR2 YYNGEE. CDR3 DNA: TGTGCCAGCAGCGAGGGAGAGGGCCCGAGACTAGCGGCCCTAGGGGGCACAGATACGCAGTATTTT. It encodes CASSEGEGPRLAALGGTDTQYF.

The V and J genes are TRBV9 and TRBJ1-2, with 7 positions matching TRBD1. Trimming took 4 bases from V and 0 from J; bases not matched to a gene: 3. The CDR3 sequence is 14 residues long. CDR1 is SGDLS and CDR2 is YYNGEE in the germline V gene. The CDR3, as DNA: TGTGCCAGCAGCCCCGGGACAGCTAACTATGGCTACACCTTC. Its translation: CASSPGTANYGYTF.

CDR3 bases: TGCGCCAGCAAACGGAGGGGCTTTGGTACGAACACTGAAGCTTTCTTT. It codes for CASKRRGFGTNTEAFF. V is TRBV10-2 and J is TRBJ1-1; D is possibly TRBD1 (5 bases). V gave up 7 bases and J gave up 1 base, with 19 bases separating them. CDR1 is WSHSY, CDR2 SAAADI, per germline. The CDR3 runs 16 residues.

This sequence joins TRBV6-1 and TRBJ2-1; TRBD1 aligns across 10 bases. The junction had 11 bases not matched to a gene; V was cut back by 2 bases and J by 4 bases. Germline V gene lookup returns CDR1 MNHNS and CDR2 SASEGT. The CDR3 extends over 18 amino acids. The DNA for the CDR3 is TGTGCCAGCAGTGAAAACTGGCGACAGGGGGCGCGATACAATGAGCAGTTCTTC. Amino acids: CASSENWRQGARYNEQFF.

The chain combines TRBV5-4 with TRBJ2-6, with D possibly being TRBD1 (6 bases). The CDR3 extends over 17 amino acids. The germline CDR1 and CDR2 sequences are SGHNT and YYREEE (reference sequence). The germline V and J ends were trimmed by 3 bases and 0 bases, with 13 bases remaining between them. CDR3 loop: CASSSTDSYSGANVLTF. Written as DNA, the CDR3 is TGTGCCAGCAGCTCTACGGACAGTTACTCTGGGGCCAACGTCCTGACTTTC.

As to this clone: Other DNA variants within this sample encode the same CDR3. This chain uses TRBV9 with TRBJ2-1; 9 nucleotides align to TRBD2. Germline-derived CDR1 and CDR2 are SGDLS and YYNGEE. J gave up 5 bases and V 2 bases, and 5 bases lay outside the gene matches. The CDR3 length is 15 residues. CDR3 sequence: CASSVGLAGDNEQFF. The CDR3 coding sequence is TGTGCCAGCAGCGTCGGTTTAGCGGGGGACAATGAGCAGTTCTTC.

This chain uses TRBV28 with TRBJ1-1; 8 bases align to TRBD1. Germline V gene data show CDR1 as MDHEN and CDR2 as SYDVKM. This CDR3 is built from 14 residues. In nucleotides, the CDR3 is TGTGCGGCAATCTCAGGGGGCGGGAGCACTGAAGCTTTCTTT. Protein product: CAAISGGGSTEAFF.

The rearrangement uses TRBV6-5 and TRBJ1-4; D gene uncertain. The CDR3 is made up of 12 amino acids. Trimming left V 4 bases short and J 7 bases short, with 7 bases between. In germline, CDR1 is MNHEY, CDR2 SVGAGI. The chain's CDR3 is CASSCLGEKLFF. DNA for the CDR3: TGTGCCAGCAGTTGCCTCGGTGAAAAACTGTTTTTT.

The CDR3 nucleotides are TGTGCCAGCAGCTTAGCCTTCTCTAGCGGGAGGCCGTACCAAGAGACCCAGTACTTC. It codes for CASSLAFSSGRPYQETQYF. The chain joins TRBV13 to TRBJ2-5; 11 bases line up with TRBD2. This CDR3 is built from 19 residues. The V and J ends lost 1 base and 0 bases, in that order; junction bases with no gene match: 10. Germline lookup yields CDR1 PRHDT and CDR2 FYEKMQ (reference sequence). The full variable domain, in which reference TRBV13 and TRBJ2-5 provide the parts outside the CDR3, is AAGVIQSPRHLIKEKRETATLKCYPIPRHDTVYWYQQGPGQDPQFLISFYEKMQSDKGSIPDRFSAQQFSDYHSELNMSSLELGDSALYFCASSLAFSSGRPYQETQYFGPGTRLLVL.

This clone was recorded only once. The chain joins TRBV6-5 to TRBJ2-7; possible D gene TRBD1, 5 bases. The CDR3 is 11 residues long. Germline V CDR1 and CDR2: MNHEY, SVGAGI. Trimming cost V 3 bases and J 6 bases, with 6 bases left between them. CDR3 protein: CASSYRGEQYF. In nucleotides, the CDR3 is TGTGCCAGCAGTTATAGGGGCGAGCAGTACTTC.

The V and J genes are TRBV4-2 and TRBJ1-1; no clear D gene. The CDR3 totals 14 residues. Germline CDR1 and CDR2: LGHNA and YNFKEQ. Trimming removed 1 base from V and 1 base from J, with 7 bases in between. The CDR3 nucleotides are TGTGCCAGCAGCCAAGGGTGGGGGAACACTGAAGCTTTCTTT. Protein: CASSQGWGNTEAFF.

This clone appeared a single time. The CDR3 bases are TGTGCCACCAGCAGAGAATCCGAGGGGTATGGCTACACCTTC. Its translation is CATSRESEGYGYTF. The chain carries TRBV15 and TRBJ1-2, with TRBD1 as a possible D gene (5 bases). The CDR3 spans 14 residues. Looked up from germline, CDR1 is LNHNV and CDR2 is YYDKDF (reference sequence). V was pared by 0 bases and J by 5 bases, with 10 bases between.

The chain is built from TRBV11-2 and TRBJ2-5; possibly TRBD2 for D (6 bases). This CDR3 region has 18 residues. The germline V gene has CDR1 SGHAT and CDR2 FQNNGV. The V end lost 3 bases, the J end lost 0 bases, and 20 bases lay between the germline ends. CDR3 coding DNA: TGTGCCAGCAGCTTTAGGGCCACCCGGGAGCTCGACCAAGAGACCCAGTACTTC. This gives the protein CASSFRATRELDQETQYF.

The chain couples TRBV6-1 to TRBJ2-7; the D gene is possibly TRBD1 (6 bases). CDR3 length equals 13 residues. V gave up 2 bases and J gave up 8 bases, with 13 bases separating them. The germline CDR1 and CDR2 sequences are MNHNS and SASEGT. The CDR3 region is CASSEQGPMKQYF. CDR3 in DNA: TGTGCCAGCAGTGAACAGGGGCCCATGAAGCAGTACTTC.

V usage is TRBV11-2 and J usage is TRBJ1-2; D is possibly TRBD1 (6 bases). V was trimmed by 4 bases and J by 2 bases, leaving 11 bases between them. Germline values: CDR1 SGHAT, CDR2 FQNNGV. The CDR3 has 14 residues. The CDR3, as DNA: TGTGCCAGCAGCTCTATCGACAGGAACTATGGCTACACCTTC. This translates into CASSSIDRNYGYTF.

The chain recombines TRBV28 with TRBJ1-1; TRBD1 might be the D (6 bases). The ends were cut back, 6 bases at V and 4 bases at J, with 21 bases in the middle. The CDR3 sequence is 16 residues long. CDR1 and CDR2 from the germline V gene are MDHEN and SYDVKM. The CDR3 here is CASRTRAGTKSTEAFF. DNA of the CDR3: TGTGCCAGCAGGACCAGGGCAGGGACAAAGAGCACTGAAGCTTTCTTT.

The chain uses TRBV11-2 and TRBJ1-4; maybe TRBD1 (6 bases). Germline V CDR1 and CDR2: SGHAT, FQNNGV. The CDR3 loop spans 14 amino acids. Trimming removed 3 bases at V and 3 bases at J, with 8 bases between. CDR3 in amino acids: CASSFGQPNEKLFF. CDR3 bases: TGTGCCAGCAGCTTCGGACAGCCTAATGAAAAACTGTTTTTT.

This sequence joins TRBV19 and TRBJ1-5, with TRBD1 as a possible D gene (6 bases). V was clipped by 6 bases and J by 5 bases, with 14 bases between them. The CDR3 covers 14 residues. CDR1 is LNHDA and CDR2 is SQIVND in the germline V gene (reference sequence). Written as DNA, the CDR3 is TGTGCCAGTAGCCTGACAGGTTATGATCAGCCCCAGCATTTT. As protein: CASSLTGYDQPQHF. The complete variable domain, with remaining parts taken from reference TRBV19 and TRBJ1-5, reads DGGITQSPKYLFRKEGQNVTLSCEQNLNHDAMYWYRQDPGQGLRLIYYSQIVNDFQKGDIAEGYSVSREKKESFPLTVTSAQKNPTAFYLCASSLTGYDQPQHFGDGTRLSIL.

The gene calls are TRBV28 and TRBJ2-7; TRBD1 is a possible D gene (6 bases). The CDR3 is 13 amino acids. Germline lookup yields CDR1 MDHEN and CDR2 SYDVKM. Trimming took 2 bases from V and 5 from J, leaving 10 bases between them. CDR3: CASSLDGDNEQYF. In DNA, the CDR3 is TGTGCCAGCAGTTTAGACGGGGACAACGAGCAGTACTTC.